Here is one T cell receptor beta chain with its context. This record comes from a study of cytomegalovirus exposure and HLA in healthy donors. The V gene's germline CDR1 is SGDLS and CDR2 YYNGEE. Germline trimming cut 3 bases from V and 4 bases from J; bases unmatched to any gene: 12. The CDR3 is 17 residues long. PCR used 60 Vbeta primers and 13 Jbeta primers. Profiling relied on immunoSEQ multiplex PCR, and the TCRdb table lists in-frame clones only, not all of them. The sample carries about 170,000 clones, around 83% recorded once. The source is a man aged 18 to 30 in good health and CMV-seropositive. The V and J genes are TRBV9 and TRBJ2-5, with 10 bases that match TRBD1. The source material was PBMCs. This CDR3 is CASSALIGQGDAETQYF. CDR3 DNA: TGTGCCAGCAGCGCCCTTATTGGACAGGGGGACGCAGAGACCCAGTACTTC. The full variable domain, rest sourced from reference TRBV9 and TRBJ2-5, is DSGVTQTPKHLITATGQRVTLRCSPRSGDLSVYWYQQSLDQGLQFLIQYYNGEERAKGNILERFSAQQFPDLHSELNLSSLELGDSALYFCASSALIGQGDAETQYFGPGTRLLVL.